The T cell receptor beta chain described here comes from a study of T-cell memory formation after mild COVID-19. To note about this clonotype: Antigen specificity is unknown.

V lost 5 bases to trimming and J lost 2 bases, with 20 bases between them. CDR1 is SGHDT, CDR2 YYEEEE, per germline. This CDR3 comprises 17 residues. Each CDR3 protein gets one entry after TCRdb re-called the 5' RACE reads with MiXCR. The sample includes 450,000 to 650,000 distinct CDR3 sequences, less than 25% of them seen just once. The study, taken as a whole, reports: Pre-infection memory harbored some responding clones, suggesting cross-reactive memory joined. For contracting clones, CD4+ ones sat mainly in CM and EM, CD8+ in EMRA. The authors left the SARS-CoV-2 specificity of second-wave clones peaking on day 37 unconfirmed.

This chain links TRBV5-6 with TRBJ2-1; D possibly corresponds to TRBD1 (7 bases). The sequencing sample was made of PBMCs or a T cell subset sorted from them (not recorded which). This receptor was identified in an adult woman who had mild COVID-19 (a few samples of this study predate the infection). Cell type and time point are not known. CDR3 coding DNA: TGTGCCAGCAGACAAACCAGGGGGGCGAGGACCTACAATGAGCAGTTCTTC. Its protein product is CASRQTRGARTYNEQFF.